Each of the 7 T cell receptor beta chains below was sequenced from the same sample in a study of T cell changes during pregnancy in multiple sclerosis. Data came from immunoSEQ multiplex PCR; TCRdb stores just in-frame clones and leaves some out. The table has 30,000 to 35,000 clones, 90% seen once. The starting material was CD8+ T cells from peripheral blood mononuclear cells, obtained after pregnancy. Every receptor here comes from a female donor with multiple sclerosis, enrolled in a pregnancy study.

V usage is TRBV6-5 and J usage is TRBJ2-7, with a tentative D call TRBD2 (6 bases). The CDR3 is 15 residues long. Trimming left V 2 bases short and J 3 bases short, with 14 bases between. The germline V gene has CDR1 MNHEY and CDR2 SVGAGI. The CDR3 is CASSYRGTGHYEQYF. CDR3 bases: TGTGCCAGCAGTTACCGCGGGACCGGCCACTACGAGCAGTACTTC.

The V call is TRBV9, the J call TRBJ1-4; a possible D gene is TRBD1 (5 bases). Germline V gene data show CDR1 as SGDLS and CDR2 as YYNGEE. The CDR3 consists of 15 residues. The V and J ends lost 4 bases and 4 bases respectively, with 14 bases between them. The CDR3 loop reads CASSPPGGSNEKLFF. The CDR3 DNA reads as TGTGCCAGCAGCCCCCCCGGGGGAAGTAATGAAAAACTGTTTTTT.

This clone has more than one count but fewer than ten. This chain joins TRBV30 and TRBJ1-1, with D possibly matching TRBD1 (5 bases). Trimming shortened V by 0 bases and J by 5 bases, and 13 bases separated the two germline ends. The CDR3 is 14 amino acids. Looked up from germline, CDR1 is GTSNPN and CDR2 is SVGIG (reference sequence). CDR3 sequence (DNA): TGTGCCTGGAGTGTACCGTACAGGCCTACTGAAGCTTTCTTT. As protein: CAWSVPYRPTEAFF.

V usage is TRBV25-1 and J usage is TRBJ1-2; 7 bases are a match to TRBD1. The V gene end was trimmed by 1 base and the J gene end by 3 bases; junction bases not matched to a gene: 11. Germline CDR1 and CDR2: MGHDK and SYGVNS. CDR3 length: 17 residues. The CDR3 nucleotides are TGTGCCAGCAGTGAATTGGAGGGGGCAAGTGGATACTATGGCTACACCTTC. Translation: CASSELEGASGYYGYTF.

The rearrangement joins TRBV27 to TRBJ2-1; possibly TRBD1 for D (5 bases). The germline V and J ends were trimmed by 7 bases and 5 bases, with 15 bases remaining between them. This CDR3 has 14 residues. The germline gives CDR1 MNHEY, CDR2 SMNVEV (reference sequence). The CDR3 spells CASTPGYSHNEQFF. The DNA for the CDR3 is TGTGCCAGCACTCCAGGGTACTCACACAATGAGCAGTTCTTC.

The V call is TRBV4-3, the J call TRBJ2-5; D uncertain. Germline V gene sequence: CDR1 LGHNA, CDR2 YSLEER. This CDR3 spans 15 amino acids. V lost 1 base and J lost 1, with 10 bases in between. For the CDR3, the DNA is TGCGCCAGCAGCCAAGGCGAGGCGGCCCAAGAGACCCAGTACTTC. Encoded protein: CASSQGEAAQETQYF.

This clone was picked up one time. This chain uses TRBV5-4 with TRBJ1-1, with D possibly matching TRBD1 (6 bases). Trimming stripped 0 bases from V and 6 bases from J, with 15 bases between. Germline V gene data show CDR1 as SGHNT and CDR2 as YYREEE (reference sequence). The CDR3 totals 15 residues. Here the CDR3 DNA reads TGTGCCAGCAGCTTGGCCCCGGGGGGCGGCTCTGAAGCTTTCTTT. Residues: CASSLAPGGGSEAFF.